These 28 T cell receptor beta chains originate from one sample sequenced in a study of cytomegalovirus exposure and HLA in healthy donors. In the PCR, 60 Vbeta and 13 Jbeta primers were used. Data came from immunoSEQ multiplex PCR; TCRdb stores just in-frame clones and leaves some out. The repertoire holds 110,000 or so clones, with 77% as singletons. Material: PBMCs. These TCRs come from a man aged 50-60 years in good health and CMV-seropositive.

There are a few counts of this clone. The rearrangement uses TRBV28 and TRBJ1-4, with TRBD1 as a possible D gene (6 bases). This CDR3 region has 15 residues. CDR1 is MDHEN and CDR2 is SYDVKM in the germline V gene. The germline V and J ends were trimmed by 6 bases and 8 bases, with 19 bases remaining between them. The CDR3 protein is CASRGQTGGGEKLFF. In DNA form, the CDR3 reads TGTGCCAGCAGGGGGCAGACAGGAGGAGGCGAAAAACTGTTTTTT.

The chain has TRBV5-1 and TRBJ2-5; TRBD1 agrees at 10 bases. The J call may be mistaken, given a closer DNA end match to TRBJ2-7. The CDR3 extends over 16 amino acids. The V gene's germline CDR1 is SGHRS and CDR2 YFSETQ. The chain's CDR3 is CASSLGYRDRGDEQYF. CDR3 in DNA: TGCGCCAGCAGCTTAGGGTATAGGGACAGGGGCGACGAGCAGTACTTC.

V is TRBV10-3 and J is TRBJ1-5, with a tentative D call TRBD1 (6 bases). V lost 10 bases and J 7 bases, leaving 17 bases between the germline ends. Germline V gives CDR1 ENHRY, CDR2 SYGVKD. This CDR3 region has 13 residues. The CDR3, as DNA: TGTGCCACCAGGGGAGATTTGGGGCAGCCCCAGCATTTT. It encodes CATRGDLGQPQHF.

The chain couples TRBV4-3 to TRBJ1-4; 7 positions agree with TRBD1. This CDR3 spans 17 amino acids. Germline CDR1 is LGHNA and CDR2 is YSLEER. V lost 0 bases, J lost 6 bases, and 10 bases stayed unmatched. The CDR3 reads CASSQDPPGGSHEKLFF. The CDR3 nucleotides read TGCGCCAGCAGCCAAGACCCCCCAGGGGGTAGTCATGAAAAACTGTTTTTT.

V gene TRBV7-9 combines with J gene TRBJ2-1, with 11 nucleotides matching TRBD2. V gave up 2 bases and J gave up 7 bases; unmatched junction bases: 10. The germline CDR1 and CDR2 sequences are SEHNR and FQNEAQ (reference sequence). The CDR3 totals 17 residues. The CDR3 sequence is CASSLRALAGGMNEQFF. In nucleotides, the CDR3 is TGTGCCAGCAGCTTAAGGGCCCTAGCGGGGGGCATGAATGAGCAGTTCTTC.

The J gene is TRBJ1-1, the V gene TRBV19; D remains ambiguous. Trimming took off 3 bases at V and 0 bases at J, with 8 bases between the two ends. The CDR3 has 14 residues. Germline V CDR1 and CDR2: LNHDA, SQIVND (reference sequence). CDR3 protein: CASSMRGVNTEAFF. For the CDR3, the DNA is TGTGCCAGTAGTATGCGCGGGGTGAACACTGAAGCTTTCTTT.

The V and J genes are TRBV19 and TRBJ1-5, with TRBD1 matching 11 bases. This CDR3 is 15 amino acids long. The junction had 5 bases not matched to a gene; V was cut back by 3 bases and J by 7 bases. The germline V gene has CDR1 LNHDA and CDR2 SQIVND (reference sequence). CDR3 residues: CASSIPGQGGQPQHF. For the CDR3, the DNA is TGTGCCAGTAGTATCCCGGGACAGGGGGGGCAGCCCCAGCATTTT. The entire variable domain, with the rest obtained from reference TRBV19 and TRBJ1-5, is as follows: DGGITQSPKYLFRKEGQNVTLSCEQNLNHDAMYWYRQDPGQGLRLIYYSQIVNDFQKGDIAEGYSVSREKKESFPLTVTSAQKNPTAFYLCASSIPGQGGQPQHFGDGTRLSIL.

A few counts support this clone. DNA for the CDR3: TGTGCCAGCAGCCAACCGACTAGCGGGGGGTCTGGGGCCAACGTCCTGACTTTC. It is translated as CASSQPTSGGSGANVLTF. The rearrangement joins TRBV4-2 to TRBJ2-6, with TRBD2 identical over 13 bases. This CDR3 contains 18 residues. The germline CDR1 and CDR2 sequences are LGHNA and YNFKEQ. The V segment lost 2 bases and the J segment 1 base; nucleotides outside the gene matches: 2.

The rearrangement links TRBV28 to TRBJ1-1, with TRBD1 matching 8 bases. This CDR3 spans 14 amino acids. The germline gives CDR1 MDHEN, CDR2 SYDVKM. V shed 4 bases, J shed 1 base, and the junction held 2 bases outside the gene matches. This CDR3 reads CASSSTGANTEAFF. CDR3 sequence (DNA): TGTGCCAGCAGTTCGACAGGGGCGAACACTGAAGCTTTCTTT.

The V and J genes are TRBV7-2 and TRBJ2-2; TRBD1 might be the D (5 bases). This CDR3 has 15 amino acids. Germline-derived CDR1 and CDR2 are SGHTA and FQGNSA. V lost 1 base and J 2 bases, leaving 8 bases between the germline ends. Here the CDR3 DNA reads TGTGCCAGCAGCTTAGTGCAGGGTAACACCGGGGAGCTGTTTTTT. Translated, it gives CASSLVQGNTGELFF.

The genes are TRBV5-1 and TRBJ2-5; 9 bases fit TRBD2. V lost 1 base and J lost 4; bases outside the gene matches: 8. This CDR3 is built from 16 residues. Germline CDR1 is SGHRS and CDR2 is YFSETQ. This chain's CDR3 is CASSLQASGMSETQYF. In DNA, the CDR3 is TGCGCCAGCAGCTTGCAGGCTAGCGGGATGTCAGAGACCCAGTACTTC.

The chain recombines TRBV6-5 with TRBJ1-1; 7 bases line up with TRBD1. This CDR3 spans 14 amino acids. V lost 2 bases to trimming and J lost 3 bases; unmatched junction nucleotides: 3. CDR1 is MNHEY and CDR2 is SVGAGI in the germline V gene. CDR3 in amino acids: CASSYRGRDTEAFF. The CDR3 bases are TGTGCCAGCAGTTACAGGGGGCGCGACACTGAAGCTTTCTTT.

This clone was counted a few times. The chain couples TRBV7-3 to TRBJ2-1, with no clear D. CDR3 length: 14 residues. The V gene's germline CDR1 is SGHTA and CDR2 FQGTGA. V gave up 2 bases and J gave up 6 bases, with 11 bases separating them. The CDR3 DNA follows: TGTGCCAGCAGCTTACATTCCTCTACCAATGAGCAGTTCTTC. Amino acids: CASSLHSSTNEQFF.

The chain uses TRBV18 and TRBJ2-1; 7 bases map to TRBD1. The V and J ends lost 6 bases and 0 bases, in that order; junction bases with no gene match: 11. In germline, CDR1 is KGHSH, CDR2 LQKENI. The CDR3 loop spans 17 amino acids. The DNA for the CDR3 is TGTGCCAGCTCGCCCACAGGGGCCAAAAGCTCCTACAATGAGCAGTTCTTC. Amino acids: CASSPTGAKSSYNEQFF.

The chain recombines TRBV29-1 with TRBJ1-3; the D is unclear. Trimming took 5 bases from V and 1 from J, leaving 12 bases between them. CDR1 and CDR2 (germline): SQVTM, ANQGSEA. The CDR3 runs to 14 residues. CDR3 DNA: TGCAGCGTTAGCCAGGTTCAATCTGGAAACACCATATATTTT. Its protein is CSVSQVQSGNTIYF.

This rearrangement joins TRBV4-1 to TRBJ2-4; TRBD2 aligns across 13 bases. Germline V lookup: CDR1 MGHRA, CDR2 YSYEKL. V was clipped by 2 bases and J by 1 base; unmatched bases: 8. The CDR3 extends over 19 amino acids. This CDR3 reads CASSQTGLAGETAKNIQYF. The CDR3 DNA reads as TGCGCCAGCAGCCAAACCGGACTAGCGGGAGAAACGGCCAAAAACATTCAGTACTTC.

The chain recombines TRBV5-6 with TRBJ2-3, with 7 nucleotides matching TRBD1. The CDR3 covers 15 residues. V lost 1 base and J lost 2; bases outside the gene matches: 4. Germline CDR1 reads SGHDT; CDR2 reads YYEEEE. The CDR3 DNA is TGTGCCAGCAGCTTGACAGGGGCCCCCACAGATACGCAGTATTTT. It encodes CASSLTGAPTDTQYF.

This clone came up a few times. The chain couples TRBV7-3 to TRBJ2-3; the D gene is possibly TRBD2 (6 bases). Germline V gene sequence: CDR1 SGHTA, CDR2 FQGTGA. The CDR3 runs 14 residues. V was shortened by 5 bases and J by 8 bases, with 17 bases between the two germline ends. In DNA, the CDR3 is TGTGCCAGCAGCACCCGGGGGTACGAGGGTACGCAGTATTTT. Its translation is CASSTRGYEGTQYF. The variable domain in full, completed from reference TRBV7-3 and TRBJ2-3, reads GAGVSQTPSNKVTEKGKYVELRCDPISGHTALYWYRQSLGQGPEFLIYFQGTGAADDSGLPNDRFFAVRPEGSVSTLKIQRTERGDSAVYLCASSTRGYEGTQYFGPGTRLTVL.

This clone was observed a handful of times. The chain recombines TRBV2 with TRBJ2-2; no clear D. The J call may be faulty, since TRBJ1-3 better matches the DNA end. This CDR3 region has 11 residues. Germline V CDR1 and CDR2: SNHLY, FYNNEI. CDR3: CASDRGNTIYF. The CDR3 coding sequence is TGTGCCAGCGACCGGGGAAACACCATATATTTT.

This chain connects TRBV7-8 to TRBJ1-1; D may be TRBD1 (6 bases). Trimming stripped 1 base from V and 10 bases from J, with 13 bases between. This CDR3 is 13 amino acids long. CDR1 is SGHVS, CDR2 FQNEAQ, per germline. CDR3 nucleotide sequence: TGTGCCAGCAGCTTAGAAACAGGGAGAGCAGCTTTCTTT. It is translated as CASSLETGRAAFF. The full variable domain, completed using reference TRBV7-8 and TRBJ1-1, is GAGVSQSPRYKVAKRGQDVALRCDPISGHVSLFWYQQALGQGPEFLTYFQNEAQLDKSGLPSDRFFAERPEGSVSTLKIQRTQQEDSAVYLCASSLETGRAAFFGQGTRLTVV.

The chain carries TRBV4-1 and TRBJ1-5; TRBD1 matches 7 bases. J was trimmed by 2 bases and V by 1 base; bases with no gene match: 11. The CDR3 has 18 amino acids. CDR1 and CDR2 (germline): MGHRA, YSYEKL. The CDR3 protein is CASSQAALGGTGNQPQHF. The CDR3, as DNA: TGCGCCAGCAGCCAAGCCGCCTTAGGGGGCACGGGCAATCAGCCCCAGCATTTT.

The rearrangement uses TRBV19 and TRBJ2-1; possible D gene TRBD2, 5 bases. The V gene's germline CDR1 is LNHDA and CDR2 SQIVND (reference sequence). This CDR3 region has 15 residues. V shed 6 bases and J shed 0 bases, with 12 bases lying between them. The CDR3 region has the DNA TGTGCCAGTAGGCCCACTAGGAGCTCCTACAATGAGCAGTTCTTC. The encoded protein is CASRPTRSSYNEQFF.

This chain uses TRBV25-1 with TRBJ2-5; TRBD2 matches at 8 bases. From germline, CDR1 is MGHDK and CDR2 SYGVNS. This CDR3 is built from 16 residues. V lost 3 bases and J lost 2; bases outside the gene matches: 8. CDR3 in DNA: TGTGCCAGCAGTGAGTTTGCGGGGGGTTTACAAGAGACCCAGTACTTC. Amino acid sequence: CASSEFAGGLQETQYF.

The chain couples TRBV6-1 to TRBJ2-3; D gene unclear. This CDR3 contains 14 residues. V dropped 6 bases and J dropped 3 bases, with 13 bases sitting between them. Germline CDR1 MNHNS, CDR2 SASEGT. The CDR3 sequence: CASSIDLTTDTQYF. CDR3 nucleotides: TGTGCCAGCAGCATAGATTTAACTACAGATACGCAGTATTTT.

This rearrangement joins TRBV30 to TRBJ1-3, with D possibly being TRBD1 (5 bases). From germline, CDR1 is GTSNPN and CDR2 SVGIG (reference sequence). CDR3 length: 15 amino acids. Trimming stripped 2 bases from V and 6 bases from J, with 17 bases between. The CDR3 reads CAWSRQKNSANTIYF. In DNA form, the CDR3 reads TGTGCCTGGAGTCGACAGAAAAACTCCGCAAACACCATATATTTT. Complete variable domain (other parts from reference TRBV30 and TRBJ1-3): SQTIHQWPATLVQPVGSPLSLECTVEGTSNPNLYWYRQAAGRGLQLLFYSVGIGQISSEVPQNLSASRPQDRQFILSSKKLLLSDSGFYLCAWSRQKNSANTIYFGEGSWLTVV.

This clone has only a few counts. The CDR3 sequence: CASSSRENPYEQYF. The CDR3 coding sequence is TGTGCCAGCAGCTCTAGGGAGAATCCCTACGAGCAGTACTTC. The chain employs TRBV11-2 and TRBJ2-5, with a weak D call TRBD2 (5 bases). The J call may be incorrect, as the DNA end agrees better with TRBJ2-7. CDR3 length: 14 amino acids. Germline CDR1 is SGHAT and CDR2 is FQNNGV.

V is TRBV9 and J is TRBJ2-2, with 7 bases fitting TRBD2. The junction had 12 bases not matched to a gene; V was cut back by 2 bases and J by 2 bases. This CDR3 region has 18 residues. Germline values: CDR1 SGDLS, CDR2 YYNGEE. This CDR3 is CASSVSPPRGRNTGELFF. The CDR3 region has the DNA TGTGCCAGCAGCGTTTCCCCTCCCCGCGGGAGAAACACCGGGGAGCTGTTTTTT.

V is TRBV11-2 and J is TRBJ2-3; the D gene is possibly TRBD2 (6 bases). The CDR3 loop spans 14 amino acids. Trimming stripped 6 bases from V and 10 bases from J, with 20 bases between. Germline assignment: CDR1 SGHAT and CDR2 FQNNGV. The CDR3 coding sequence is TGTGCCAGCAGGCCGGGACTTCCTAAGGGTCCGCAGTATTTT. This codes for CASRPGLPKGPQYF.